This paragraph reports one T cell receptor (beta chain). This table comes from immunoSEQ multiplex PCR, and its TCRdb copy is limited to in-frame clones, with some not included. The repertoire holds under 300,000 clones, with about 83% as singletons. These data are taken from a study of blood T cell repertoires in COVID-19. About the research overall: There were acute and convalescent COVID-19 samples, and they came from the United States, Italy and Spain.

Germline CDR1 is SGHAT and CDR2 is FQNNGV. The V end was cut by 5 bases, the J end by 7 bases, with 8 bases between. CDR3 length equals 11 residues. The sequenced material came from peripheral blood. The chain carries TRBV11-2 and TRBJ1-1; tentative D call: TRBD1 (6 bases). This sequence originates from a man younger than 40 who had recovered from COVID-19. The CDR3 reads CASSRTDEAFF. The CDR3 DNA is TGTGCCAGCAGCCGGACAGATGAAGCTTTCTTT.